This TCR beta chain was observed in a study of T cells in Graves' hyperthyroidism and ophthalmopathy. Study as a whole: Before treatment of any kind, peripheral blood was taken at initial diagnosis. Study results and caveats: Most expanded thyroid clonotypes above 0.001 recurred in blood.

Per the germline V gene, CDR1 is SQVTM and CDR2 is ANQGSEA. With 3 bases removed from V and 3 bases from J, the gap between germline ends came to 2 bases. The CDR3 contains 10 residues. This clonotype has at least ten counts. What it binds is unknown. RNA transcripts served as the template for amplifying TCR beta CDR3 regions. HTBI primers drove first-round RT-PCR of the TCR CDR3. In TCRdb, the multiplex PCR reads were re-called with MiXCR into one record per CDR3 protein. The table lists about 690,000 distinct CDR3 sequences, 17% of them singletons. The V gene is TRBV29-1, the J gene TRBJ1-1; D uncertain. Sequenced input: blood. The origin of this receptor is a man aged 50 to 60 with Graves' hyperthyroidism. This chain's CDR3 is CSVDDTEAFF. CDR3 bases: TGCAGCGTTGATGACACTGAAGCTTTCTTT.